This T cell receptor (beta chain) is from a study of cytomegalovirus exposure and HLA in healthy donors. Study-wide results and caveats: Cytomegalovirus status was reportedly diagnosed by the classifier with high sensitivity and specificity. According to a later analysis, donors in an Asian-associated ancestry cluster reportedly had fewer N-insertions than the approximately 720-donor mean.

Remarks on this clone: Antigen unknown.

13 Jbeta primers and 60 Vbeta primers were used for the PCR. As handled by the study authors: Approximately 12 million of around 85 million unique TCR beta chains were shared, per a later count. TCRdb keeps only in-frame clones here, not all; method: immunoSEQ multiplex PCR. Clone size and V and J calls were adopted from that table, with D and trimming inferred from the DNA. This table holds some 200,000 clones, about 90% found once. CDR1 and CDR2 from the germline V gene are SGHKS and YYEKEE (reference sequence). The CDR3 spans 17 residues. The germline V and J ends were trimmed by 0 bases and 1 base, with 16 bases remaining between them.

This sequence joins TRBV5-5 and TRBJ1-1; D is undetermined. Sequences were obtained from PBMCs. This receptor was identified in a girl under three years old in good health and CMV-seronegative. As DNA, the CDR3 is TGTGCCAGCAGCTTGGCGAGGGAAAGGAAAACGAACACTGAAGCTTTCTTT. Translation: CASSLARERKTNTEAFF.